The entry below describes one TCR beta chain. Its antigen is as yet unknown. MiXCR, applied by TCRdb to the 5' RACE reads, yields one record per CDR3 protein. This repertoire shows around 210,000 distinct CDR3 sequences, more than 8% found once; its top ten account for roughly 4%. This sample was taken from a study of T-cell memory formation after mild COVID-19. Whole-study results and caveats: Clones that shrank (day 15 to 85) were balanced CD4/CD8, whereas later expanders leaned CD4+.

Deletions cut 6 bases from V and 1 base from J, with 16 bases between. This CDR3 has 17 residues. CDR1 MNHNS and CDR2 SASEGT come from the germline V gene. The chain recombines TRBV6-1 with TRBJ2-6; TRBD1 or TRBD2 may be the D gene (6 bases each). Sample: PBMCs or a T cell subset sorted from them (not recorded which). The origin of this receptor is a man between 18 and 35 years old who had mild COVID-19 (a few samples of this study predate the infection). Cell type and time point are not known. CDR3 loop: CASSPGGGRSGANVLTF. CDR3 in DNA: TGTGCCAGCAGCCCCGGAGGGGGGAGGTCTGGGGCCAACGTCCTGACTTTC.